Below, 24 T cell receptor beta chains from the same sample are listed, as sequenced in a study of shared clonotypes between healthy human individuals. TCRdb's table, derived via immunoSEQ multiplex PCR, lists solely in-frame clones and lacks some. The repertoire holds nearly 1 million clones, with more than 75% as singletons. What was sequenced was memory CD4+ T cells sorted from blood. Sample subset: CD45RA-negative fraction. The origin of the receptors is a man between 18 and 29 years old in good health.

This chain uses TRBV18 with TRBJ2-5; 7 nucleotides agree with TRBD2. With V trimmed by 3 bases and J by 5 bases, 9 bases remained unmatched. In germline, CDR1 is KGHSH, CDR2 LQKENI. CDR3 length equals 15 residues. The CDR3 DNA follows: TGTGCCAGCTCACCGGCGGGAGCTACTGGGGAGACCCAGTACTTC. Amino acid sequence: CASSPAGATGETQYF.

This chain uses TRBV9 with TRBJ2-5; D might be TRBD2 (6 bases). The CDR3 has 14 amino acids. Per germline, CDR1 SGDLS and CDR2 YYNGEE. The ends were cut back, 2 bases at V and 5 bases at J, with 13 bases in the middle. The CDR3, as DNA: TGTGCCAGCAGCGTCTCGACTGGAGGGGAGACCCAGTACTTC. Translation gives CASSVSTGGETQYF.

The chain employs TRBV9 and TRBJ2-1; 9 nucleotides align to TRBD2. Germline assignment: CDR1 SGDLS and CDR2 YYNGEE. V shed 0 bases, J shed 3 bases, and the junction held 10 bases outside the gene matches. The CDR3 is 18 amino acids. CDR3 loop: CASSVGLAGPQNYNEQFF. CDR3 nucleotides: TGTGCCAGCAGCGTAGGGCTAGCGGGGCCCCAAAACTACAATGAGCAGTTCTTC.

The chain employs TRBV6-4 and TRBJ2-3; 7 bases map to TRBD2. Germline V gives CDR1 MRHNA, CDR2 SNTAGT. The CDR3 covers 15 residues. V lost 2 bases to trimming and J lost 1 base; unmatched junction nucleotides: 3. CDR3 bases: TGTGCCAGCAGTGACACGCTAGCGGGCACAGATACGCAGTATTTT. Translated, it gives CASSDTLAGTDTQYF.

V is TRBV6-5 and J is TRBJ2-5; D gene unclear. CDR3 length equals 14 residues. Germline V gives CDR1 MNHEY, CDR2 SVGAGI. Trimming stripped 0 bases from V and 5 bases from J, with 10 bases between. CDR3 coding DNA: TGTGCCAGCAGTTACTCGGTGGGGTTCGAGACCCAGTACTTC. This sequence encodes CASSYSVGFETQYF.

The chain combines TRBV2 with TRBJ2-3; TRBD2 matches 9 bases. The CDR3 contains 14 residues. Germline V gene lookup returns CDR1 SNHLY and CDR2 FYNNEI. V lost 10 bases and J lost 6; bases outside the gene matches: 11. This CDR3 is CATSYSGGKDTQYF. Written as DNA, the CDR3 is TGTGCCACCAGCTATAGCGGGGGCAAGGATACGCAGTATTTT.

J is TRBJ2-5 and V is TRBV6-1; D may be TRBD1 (6 bases). Germline values: CDR1 MNHNS, CDR2 SASEGT. V was shortened by 6 bases and J by 2 bases, with 13 bases between the two germline ends. CDR3 length: 14 amino acids. CDR3 in DNA: TGTGCCAGCAGCTCGACAGGTTCACAAGAGACCCAGTACTTC. It is translated as CASSSTGSQETQYF.

The rearrangement uses TRBV6-5 and TRBJ2-2; D is unclear. Germline CDR1 and CDR2: MNHEY and SVGAGI. Trimming shortened V by 2 bases and J by 0 bases, and 4 bases separated the two germline ends. CDR3 length: 14 residues. CDR3 amino acids: CASSYQSNTGELFF. DNA of the CDR3: TGTGCCAGCAGTTACCAGTCGAACACCGGGGAGCTGTTTTTT.

This clone has only a few counts. This chain connects TRBV6-1 to TRBJ2-2; D ambiguous. The CDR3 has 13 amino acids. Germline V lookup: CDR1 MNHNS, CDR2 SASEGT. V lost 7 bases and J lost 3, with 9 bases in between. The CDR3: CASTPRDTGELFF. DNA of the CDR3: TGTGCCAGCACTCCCCGGGACACCGGGGAGCTGTTTTTT.

In regard to this clone: Possible read error: a much larger clone is one base away. The genes are TRBV10-3 and TRBJ2-5, with 13 positions matching TRBD2. The CDR3 contains 15 residues. The germline CDR1 and CDR2 sequences are ENHRY and SYGVKD. The junction had 2 bases not matched to a gene; V was cut back by 2 bases and J by 5 bases. In nucleotides, the CDR3 is TGTGCCATCAGTGAGGGACTAGCGGGAGTGGAGACCCAGTACTTC. Protein sequence: CAISEGLAGVETQYF.

The chain combines TRBV10-3 with TRBJ1-1; D call uncertain. The CDR3 has 14 amino acids. The V end was cut by 3 bases, the J end by 1 base, with 9 bases between. Per the germline V gene, CDR1 is ENHRY and CDR2 is SYGVKD. Written as DNA, the CDR3 is TGTGCCATCAGTGACTTCGGACCGAACACTGAAGCTTTCTTT. Protein product: CAISDFGPNTEAFF.

The rearrangement links TRBV6-5 to TRBJ2-7; D may be TRBD2 (5 bases). The CDR3 is 16 residues long. Trimming left V 0 bases short and J 5 bases short, with 17 bases between. Germline lookup yields CDR1 MNHEY and CDR2 SVGAGI. The CDR3 reads CASSYSTGKGFDEQYF. The CDR3 region has the DNA TGTGCCAGCAGTTACTCAACGGGGAAAGGCTTTGACGAGCAGTACTTC.

The chain has TRBV5-1 and TRBJ2-5; 13 positions match TRBD2. Unmatched junction bases numbered 9, after V lost 3 bases and J lost 1 base. This CDR3 region has 18 residues. Germline CDR1 and CDR2: SGHRS and YFSETQ. The CDR3 DNA is TGCGCCAGCAGCTCTGGTTGGACTAGCGGGGGAACCCAAGAGACCCAGTACTTC. This translates into CASSSGWTSGGTQETQYF.

The CDR3 region is CASFPRTGGTDTQYF. For the CDR3, the DNA is TGTGCCAGCTTTCCCCGGACAGGGGGCACAGATACGCAGTATTTT. V and J are TRBV6-1 and TRBJ2-3; 9 nucleotides align to TRBD1. Unmatched junction bases numbered 7, after V lost 8 bases and J lost 1 base. Germline CDR1 reads MNHNS; CDR2 reads SASEGT. The CDR3 extends over 15 amino acids.

The V and J genes are TRBV7-2 and TRBJ1-5; D not certain. The CDR3 contains 18 residues. From germline, CDR1 is SGHTA and CDR2 FQGNSA. Trimming removed 6 bases at V and 0 bases at J, with 21 bases between. In DNA form, the CDR3 reads TGTGCCAGCAGTGTAGGAGGCCTAGTCCCTTATAGCAATCAGCCCCAGCATTTT. Protein sequence: CASSVGGLVPYSNQPQHF.

The CDR3 DNA sequence: TGTGCCAGCAGTGAGGAAGCCTCAACGCAGTATTTT. The encoded protein is CASSEEASTQYF. The J gene is TRBJ2-3, the V gene TRBV6-1; no definite D call. V lost 3 bases, J lost 9 bases, and 10 bases lay in between. The germline V gene encodes CDR1 MNHNS and CDR2 SASEGT. The CDR3 spans 12 residues.

There are many counts of this clone. J is TRBJ2-7 and V is TRBV28, with TRBD1 as a possible D gene (8 bases). The CDR3 covers 14 residues. Germline values: CDR1 MDHEN, CDR2 SYDVKM. Trimming took 6 bases from V and 5 from J, leaving 17 bases between them. CDR3 bases: TGTGCCAGCAGAAGAACAGGGGGGGACCACGAGCAGTACTTC. Its translation: CASRRTGGDHEQYF.

A note on this clone: The identical CDR3 is also encoded by other nucleotide sequences in the sample. This sequence joins TRBV7-3 and TRBJ2-7; 10 positions match TRBD2. The CDR3 has 13 amino acids. CDR1 SGHTA and CDR2 FQGTGA come from the germline V gene. Unmatched junction bases numbered 0, after V lost 4 bases and J lost 3 bases. The CDR3 DNA sequence: TGTGCCAGCAGCTCTAGCGGGGGCTACGAGCAGTACTTC. Its translation is CASSSSGGYEQYF.

The chain employs TRBV10-3 and TRBJ2-2, with TRBD2 identical over 9 bases. The CDR3 totals 16 residues. Per the germline V gene, CDR1 is ENHRY and CDR2 is SYGVKD. After removal of 9 bases from V and 0 bases from J, the junction contained 8 bases not matched to a gene. The CDR3 loop is CAITRLADTNTGELFF. CDR3 nucleotide sequence: TGTGCCATTACTAGACTAGCGGATACGAACACCGGGGAGCTGTTTTTT.

The CDR3 loop reads CASRPILNNEQFF. The CDR3 bases are TGTGCCAGCCGGCCCATACTAAACAATGAGCAGTTCTTC. The rearrangement uses TRBV6-1 and TRBJ2-1; no clear D gene. The CDR3 extends over 13 amino acids. The V gene lost 8 bases and the J gene lost 5 bases, with 13 bases spanning the gap. Germline CDR1 MNHNS, CDR2 SASEGT.

The chain couples TRBV19 to TRBJ2-2, with D unclear. V shed 10 bases and J shed 0 bases, with 12 bases lying between them. CDR3 length equals 14 residues. Per germline, CDR1 LNHDA and CDR2 SQIVND (reference sequence). The CDR3 DNA reads TGTGCCACCACCCTCGCACCGAACACCGGGGAGCTGTTTTTT. Translated: CATTLAPNTGELFF.

The V and J genes are TRBV15 and TRBJ2-1; a weak D match, TRBD2 (5 bases). The germline CDR1 and CDR2 sequences are LNHNV and YYDKDF (reference sequence). The V gene lost 10 bases and the J gene lost 0 bases, with 16 bases spanning the gap. This CDR3 spans 15 amino acids. The CDR3 loop reads CASGPGLSSYNEQFF. CDR3 sequence (DNA): TGTGCCAGCGGGCCGGGCCTAAGCTCCTACAATGAGCAGTTCTTC. Full variable domain (missing parts from reference TRBV15 and TRBJ2-1): DAMVIQNPRYQVTQFGKPVTLSCSQTLNHNVMYWYQQKSSQAPKLLFHYYDKDFNNEADTPDNFQSRRPNTSFCFLDIRSPGLGDTAMYLCASGPGLSSYNEQFFGPGTRLTVL.

This chain uses TRBV4-1 with TRBJ1-1; no clear D gene. CDR1 and CDR2 from the germline V gene are MGHRA and YSYEKL. CDR3 length: 14 residues. Between the trimmed V and J ends, which lost 0 bases and 10 bases, there was a span of 15 bases. CDR3 nucleotide sequence: TGCGCCAGCAGCCAAGAGGTGTTTTGGCCCACAGCTTTCTTT. Translated: CASSQEVFWPTAFF.

This sequence joins TRBV28 and TRBJ2-3; 10 bases line up with TRBD1. The germline V gene has CDR1 MDHEN and CDR2 SYDVKM. This CDR3 contains 15 residues. V shed 3 bases and J 5 bases; nucleotides not matched to a gene: 5. CDR3 sequence (DNA): TGTGCCAGCAGTTTCCCAGGACAGGGGGGAGATACGCAGTATTTT. This gives the protein CASSFPGQGGDTQYF.